Below, one T cell receptor (beta chain) is given with its context. What it recognizes is unknown. All of the isolated RNA was reverse transcribed, so expressed TCRB transcripts were sequenced. Produced via immunoSEQ multiplex PCR; TCRdb's table is partial and in-frame only. The sample contains more than 150,000 clones, about 13% of which appear only once. These data are taken from a study of beta chain features in type 1 diabetes. Findings of the study overall: Compared with healthy donors, patients appeared to share more similar naive, central memory and regulatory TCRB repertoires. PCR might show a preference for shorter templates, equally across patients and controls.

This CDR3 region has 16 residues. Losses at the gene ends were 4 bases for V and 5 bases for J; bases not matched to a gene: 11. Germline V gene sequence: CDR1 SGHVS, CDR2 FQNEAQ. The rearrangement uses TRBV7-8 and TRBJ2-3, with TRBD1 matching over 8 bases. This sequence originates from a woman aged 18-30 years in good health. Material: central memory CD4+ T cells from blood. CDR3 nucleotides: TGTGCCAGCAGCTCCCAACGGACAGGGTCCCGAGATACGCAGTATTTT. Protein sequence: CASSSQRTGSRDTQYF.